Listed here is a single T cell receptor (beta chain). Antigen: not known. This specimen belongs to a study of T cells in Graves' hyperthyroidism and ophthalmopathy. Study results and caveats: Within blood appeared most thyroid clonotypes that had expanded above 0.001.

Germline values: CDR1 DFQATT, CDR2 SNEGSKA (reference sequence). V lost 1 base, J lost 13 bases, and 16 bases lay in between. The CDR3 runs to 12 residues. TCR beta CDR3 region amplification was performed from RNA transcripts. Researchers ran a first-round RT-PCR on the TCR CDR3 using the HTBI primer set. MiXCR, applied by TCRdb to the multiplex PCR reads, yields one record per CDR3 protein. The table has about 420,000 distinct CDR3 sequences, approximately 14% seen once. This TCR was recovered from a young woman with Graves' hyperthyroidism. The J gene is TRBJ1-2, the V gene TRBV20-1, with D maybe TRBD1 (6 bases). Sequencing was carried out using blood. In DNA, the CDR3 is TGCAGTGCTAGAGCCGGGGGCAGGGCTCTCACCTTC. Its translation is CSARAGGRALTF.